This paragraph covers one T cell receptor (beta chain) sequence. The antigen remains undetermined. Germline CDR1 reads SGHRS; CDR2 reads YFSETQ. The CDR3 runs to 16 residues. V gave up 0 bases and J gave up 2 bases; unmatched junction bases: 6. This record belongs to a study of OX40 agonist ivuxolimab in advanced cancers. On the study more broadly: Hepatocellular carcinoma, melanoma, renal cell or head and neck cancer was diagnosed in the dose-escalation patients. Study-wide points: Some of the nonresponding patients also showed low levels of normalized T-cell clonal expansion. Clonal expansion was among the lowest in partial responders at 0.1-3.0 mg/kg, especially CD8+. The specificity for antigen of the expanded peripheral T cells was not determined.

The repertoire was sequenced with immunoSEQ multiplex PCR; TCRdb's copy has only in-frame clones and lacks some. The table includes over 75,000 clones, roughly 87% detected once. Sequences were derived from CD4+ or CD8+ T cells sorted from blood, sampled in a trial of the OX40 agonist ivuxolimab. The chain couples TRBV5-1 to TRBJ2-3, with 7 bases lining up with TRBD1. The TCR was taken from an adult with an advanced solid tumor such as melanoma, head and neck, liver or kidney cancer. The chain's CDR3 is CASSLGARGTTDTQYF. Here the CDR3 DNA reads TGCGCCAGCAGCTTGGGTGCCAGGGGGACCACAGATACGCAGTATTTT.